A single sample gave rise to the 27 T cell receptor beta chains below, sequenced in a study of regulatory T cells in long-lasting Graves disease. To make TCR beta libraries, researchers used iRepertoire HTBI primers and Arm-PCR of CDR3 regions. TCRdb re-called the multiplex PCR reads with MiXCR, one entry per CDR3 protein. In the table there are around 500,000 distinct CDR3 sequences, roughly a sixth of which are singletons. This sample's time point: newly diagnosed GD, antithyroid drugs for less than 3 months. The TCR library used RNA extracted from PBMCs. This sample also appeared in a second study, on T cells in Graves' hyperthyroidism and ophthalmopathy.

The sequences come from peripheral blood mononuclear cells (PBMCs), collected at new diagnosis, from a patient treated with antithyroid drugs. All receptors come from a woman aged 35-65 years with Graves disease.

The V and J genes are TRBV12-5 and TRBJ1-1; unclear D gene. CDR3 length: 16 residues. V was trimmed by 5 bases and J by 3 bases, leaving 19 bases between them. The germline V gene has CDR1 LGHNT and CDR2 FRNRAP. CDR3 sequence: CASGGAGGRRDTEAFF. The CDR3 DNA sequence: TGTGCTAGTGGTGGCGCGGGAGGCAGGAGGGACACTGAAGCTTTCTTT. The full variable domain, rest sourced from reference TRBV12-5 and TRBJ1-1, is DARVTQTPRHKVTEMGQEVTMRCQPILGHNTVFWYRQTMMQGLELLAYFRNRAPLDDSGMPKDRFSAEMPDATLATLKIQPSEPRDSAVYFCASGGAGGRRDTEAFFGQGTRLTVV.

This clonotype was observed at least ten times. The chain uses TRBV12-5 and TRBJ1-2; no clear D. Trimming removed 6 bases at V and 1 base at J, with 9 bases between. Germline CDR1 LGHNT, CDR2 FRNRAP. The CDR3 has 13 amino acids. The CDR3 DNA reads as TGTGCTAGTGGCTCTGGCAGTAACTATGGCTACACCTTC. Amino acids: CASGSGSNYGYTF. Filled out from reference TRBV12-5 and TRBJ1-2, the complete variable domain reads DARVTQTPRHKVTEMGQEVTMRCQPILGHNTVFWYRQTMMQGLELLAYFRNRAPLDDSGMPKDRFSAEMPDATLATLKIQPSEPRDSAVYFCASGSGSNYGYTFGSGTRLTVV.

This clonotype was recorded at least ten times. V usage is TRBV6-5 and J usage is TRBJ2-6, with 10 positions matching TRBD1. This CDR3 has 19 amino acids. The germline CDR1 and CDR2 sequences are MNHEY and SVGAGI. Trimming removed 0 bases from V and 0 bases from J; junction bases left unmatched: 5. The CDR3 region has the DNA TGTGCCAGCAGTTACTCGAAGGGGACAGGGGTCTCTGGGGCCAACGTCCTGACTTTC. It translates to CASSYSKGTGVSGANVLTF.

This clonotype has a count of ten or more. This rearrangement joins TRBV12-3 or TRBV12-4 to TRBJ1-3, with TRBD1 matching 10 bases. V lost 8 bases, J lost 0 bases, and 7 bases stayed unmatched. The CDR3 runs 16 residues. The CDR3 here is CASGRQGAYSGNTIYF. The CDR3 DNA reads as TGTGCCAGCGGGCGACAGGGGGCCTACTCTGGAAACACCATATATTTT.

The table lists this clonotype with a count of one. Since a much larger clone is just one base distant, this may be a read error. The chain joins TRBV5-6 to TRBJ2-5; possible D gene TRBD1, 6 bases. This CDR3 contains 18 residues. The germline V gene has CDR1 SGHDT and CDR2 YYEEEE. This CDR3 reads CASSSPLYGTPNQETQHF. In nucleotides, the CDR3 is TGTGCCAGCAGCTCCCCCCTATACGGGACACCAAACCAAGAGACCCAGCACTTC.

This clonotype showed up just a few times. The chain joins TRBV7-2 to TRBJ1-6; D unresolved. V dropped 4 bases and J dropped 3 bases, with 10 bases sitting between them. The CDR3 is 15 residues long. Germline V gene lookup returns CDR1 SGHTA and CDR2 FQGNSA. The CDR3 DNA reads TGTGCCAGCAGCTCCACCCGGGTCTATAATTCACCCCTCCACTTT. Translated, it gives CASSSTRVYNSPLHF.

This clonotype has a count of ten or more. The chain links TRBV5-1 to TRBJ1-1; TRBD1 agrees at 7 bases. This CDR3 is 16 amino acids long. J was trimmed by 5 bases and V by 4 bases; bases with no gene match: 14. Germline loops: CDR1 SGHRS, CDR2 YFSETQ. The CDR3 bases are TGCGCCAGCAGCCAACCAGGGGGGGGGCTGAGGACTGAAGCTTTCTTT. Encoded protein: CASSQPGGGLRTEAFF.

This clonotype was seen at least ten times. V and J are TRBV6-9 and TRBJ2-7, with D uncertain. The V gene's germline CDR1 is MNHGY and CDR2 SVAAGI. V was cut by 3 bases and J by 6 bases, with 3 bases left in between. This CDR3 region has 10 residues. The CDR3 DNA sequence: TGTGCCAGCAGTTACCCCGAGCAGTACTTC. Its translation is CASSYPEQYF.

This clonotype has only a few counts. The chain recombines TRBV5-6 with TRBJ2-4, with D tentatively TRBD2 (6 bases). The CDR3 sequence is 17 residues long. Trimming removed 3 bases at V and 0 bases at J, with 16 bases between. CDR1 and CDR2 from the germline V gene are SGHDT and YYEEEE. The CDR3 DNA follows: TGTGCCAGCAGCTCGAGTAGGGGAGGTCTAGCCAAAAACATTCAGTACTTC. It translates to CASSSSRGGLAKNIQYF.

This clonotype was found a few times. This CDR3 is CASSTGNPAYEQYF. CDR3 bases: TGTGCCAGCAGCACCGGGAACCCCGCCTACGAGCAGTACTTC. The rearrangement links TRBV11-2 to TRBJ2-7, with D possibly being TRBD2 (5 bases). The CDR3 covers 14 residues. The V gene lost 5 bases and the J gene lost 2 bases, with 13 bases spanning the gap. The germline V gene has CDR1 SGHAT and CDR2 FQNNGV.

This clonotype was found a few times. This chain joins TRBV5-1 and TRBJ1-4, with 9 nucleotides matching TRBD1. The CDR3 covers 14 residues. Germline values: CDR1 SGHRS, CDR2 YFSETQ. V lost 7 bases to trimming and J lost 8 bases; unmatched junction nucleotides: 9. The CDR3: CASASRDRAEKLFF. For the CDR3, the DNA is TGCGCCAGCGCCTCCCGGGACAGGGCCGAAAAACTGTTTTTT.

This rearrangement joins TRBV6-2 or TRBV6-3 to TRBJ1-4; D unclear. V lost 5 bases to trimming and J lost 0 bases, with 13 bases between them. CDR1 and CDR2 from the germline V gene are MNHEY and SVGEGT. The CDR3 consists of 16 residues. CDR3 region: CASSDGQTATNEKLFF. The CDR3 DNA reads TGTGCCAGCAGTGACGGTCAAACTGCAACTAATGAAAAACTGTTTTTT.

Points on this clonotype: Given a much more abundant clone one base away, this may be a read error. The chain uses TRBV11-3 and TRBJ2-1; D might be TRBD1 (7 bases). The J call may be wrong; the DNA end is better matched by TRBJ2-5. Germline CDR1 SGHNT, CDR2 YENEEA. CDR3 size: 13 residues. CDR3 residues: CASSSGGSETQYF. The CDR3 DNA follows: TGTGCCAGCAGCTCAGGGGGGTCGGAGACCCAGTACTTC.

V gene TRBV27 combines with J gene TRBJ2-1; either TRBD1 or TRBD2 may supply D (5 bases each). The CDR3 is made up of 14 amino acids. Germline CDR1 is MNHEY and CDR2 is SMNVEV (reference sequence). Trimming removed 1 base at V and 8 bases at J, with 12 bases between. CDR3 DNA: TGTGCCAGCAGTTTATGGGGCGTCGGGGATGAGCAGTTCTTC. This codes for CASSLWGVGDEQFF.

This clonotype showed up just a few times. V gene TRBV4-1 combines with J gene TRBJ2-7, with D unresolved. The CDR3 sequence is 15 residues long. Trimming removed 1 base from V and 0 bases from J, with 10 bases in between. Germline CDR1 reads MGHRA; CDR2 reads YSYEKL. CDR3 sequence: CASSQVVESSYEQYF. CDR3 in DNA: TGCGCCAGCAGCCAAGTAGTCGAAAGCTCCTACGAGCAGTACTTC.

This clonotype has only a few counts. The V and J genes are TRBV12-3 or TRBV12-4 and TRBJ2-3, with D unclear. The end of the DNA aligns better with TRBJ2-7, so the J call may be wrong. This CDR3 has 13 residues. CDR3 sequence: CASSYKVPYEQYF. The CDR3 nucleotides are TGTGCCAGCAGTTACAAGGTTCCCTACGAGCAGTACTTC.

This clonotype was counted at least ten times. CDR3 DNA: TGTGCCAGTAGTAACCAGGGACAGAACCGAGTTAAGGAGCTGTTTTTT. It is translated as CASSNQGQNRVKELFF. The chain combines TRBV19 with TRBJ2-2; TRBD1 agrees at 7 bases. The trim removed 4 bases at V and 10 bases at J, leaving 15 bases unmatched. Germline assignment: CDR1 LNHDA and CDR2 SQIVND (reference sequence). The CDR3 is 16 residues long.

V gene TRBV12-3 or TRBV12-4 combines with J gene TRBJ2-7, with D possibly TRBD2 on 5 matching bases. This CDR3 spans 15 amino acids. V was pared by 0 bases and J by 2 bases, with 11 bases between. The CDR3 protein is CASSLARGPAYEQYF. The CDR3 bases are TGTGCCAGCAGTTTAGCGCGAGGGCCAGCCTACGAGCAGTACTTC.

This clonotype was seen a few times. V usage is TRBV5-8 and J usage is TRBJ2-4, with D uncertain. Germline V gene lookup returns CDR1 SGHTS and CDR2 YDEGEE. The CDR3 consists of 12 residues. V was trimmed by 4 bases and J by 6 bases, leaving 8 bases between them. CDR3 in DNA: TGTGCCAGCAGCGGTTTAGGAAACATTCAGTACTTC. This translates into CASSGLGNIQYF.

This clonotype has a count of ten or more. V gene TRBV2 combines with J gene TRBJ2-3; TRBD2 aligns across 8 bases. The germline CDR1 and CDR2 sequences are SNHLY and FYNNEI. The V segment lost 6 bases and the J segment 5 bases; nucleotides outside the gene matches: 16. This CDR3 has 17 amino acids. CDR3 DNA: TGTGCCAGCAGCGGCACACACTCCGGGGGGGCCAAAGATACGCAGTATTTT. It is translated as CASSGTHSGGAKDTQYF.

Many counts were recorded for this clonotype. V usage is TRBV12-3 or TRBV12-4 and J usage is TRBJ2-3; 8 bases fit TRBD1. The CDR3 is 17 residues long. V lost 5 bases and J lost 3; bases outside the gene matches: 13. The CDR3 loop is CASSPGQGLGMTDTQYF. In DNA, the CDR3 is TGTGCCAGCAGTCCTGGACAGGGATTGGGCATGACAGATACGCAGTATTTT.

This clonotype was counted ten times or more. The J gene is TRBJ2-7, the V gene TRBV20-1, with a possible D match to TRBD2 (5 bases). CDR3 length: 13 residues. V lost 1 base and J lost 0, with 7 bases in between. CDR1 DFQATT and CDR2 SNEGSKA come from the germline V gene (reference sequence). This CDR3 reads CSARAGSSYEQYF. The CDR3 DNA sequence: TGCAGTGCTAGAGCGGGGTCCTCCTACGAGCAGTACTTC.

This clonotype turned up a few times. The gene calls are TRBV27 and TRBJ1-5, with D uncertain. CDR3 length: 14 residues. Trimming removed 5 bases from V and 1 base from J, with 9 bases in between. Germline CDR1 is MNHEY and CDR2 is SMNVEV (reference sequence). The CDR3 here is CASSPETSNQPQHF. CDR3 nucleotides: TGTGCCAGCAGTCCGGAGACAAGCAATCAGCCCCAGCATTTT.

The genes are TRBV29-1 and TRBJ2-5; 7 positions match TRBD2. This CDR3 comprises 13 residues. V gave up 1 base and J gave up 3 bases; unmatched junction bases: 2. Germline CDR1 and CDR2: SQVTM and ANQGSEA. The CDR3 reads CSVEGGGKETQYF. In DNA, the CDR3 is TGCAGCGTTGAAGGGGGAGGGAAAGAGACCCAGTACTTC.

This clonotype appeared many times. This rearrangement joins TRBV5-1 to TRBJ2-7; D is uncertain. The ends were cut back, 4 bases at V and 1 base at J, with 15 bases in the middle. CDR3 length: 15 residues. The germline V gene has CDR1 SGHRS and CDR2 YFSETQ. CDR3 protein: CASSPGGSRSYEQYF. In DNA, the CDR3 is TGCGCCAGCAGCCCTGGTGGTAGTCGTTCCTACGAGCAGTACTTC.

This clonotype was detected many times. The chain carries TRBV6-5 and TRBJ2-3, with unresolved D. The V end lost 0 bases, the J end lost 2 bases, and 12 bases lay between the germline ends. CDR1 and CDR2 (germline): MNHEY, SVGAGI. The CDR3 is made up of 16 amino acids. CDR3 sequence (DNA): TGTGCCAGCAGTTACTCGTATCTGGGAACCACAGATACGCAGTATTTT. It yields the protein CASSYSYLGTTDTQYF.

There are many counts of this clonotype. The chain carries TRBV7-9 and TRBJ1-4; D might be TRBD1 (5 bases). The CDR3 sequence is 15 residues long. V was clipped by 0 bases and J by 6 bases, with 11 bases between them. Germline CDR1 is SEHNR and CDR2 is FQNEAQ (reference sequence). DNA of the CDR3: TGTGCCAGCAGCTTAGCCGGGACCAAGGATGAAAAACTGTTTTTT. This gives the protein CASSLAGTKDEKLFF. Filled out from reference TRBV7-9 and TRBJ1-4, the complete variable domain reads DTGVSQNPRHKITKRGQNVTFRCDPISEHNRLYWYRQTLGQGPEFLTYFQNEAQLEKSRLLSDRFSAERPKGSFSTLEIQRTEQGDSAMYLCASSLAGTKDEKLFFGSGTQLSVL.